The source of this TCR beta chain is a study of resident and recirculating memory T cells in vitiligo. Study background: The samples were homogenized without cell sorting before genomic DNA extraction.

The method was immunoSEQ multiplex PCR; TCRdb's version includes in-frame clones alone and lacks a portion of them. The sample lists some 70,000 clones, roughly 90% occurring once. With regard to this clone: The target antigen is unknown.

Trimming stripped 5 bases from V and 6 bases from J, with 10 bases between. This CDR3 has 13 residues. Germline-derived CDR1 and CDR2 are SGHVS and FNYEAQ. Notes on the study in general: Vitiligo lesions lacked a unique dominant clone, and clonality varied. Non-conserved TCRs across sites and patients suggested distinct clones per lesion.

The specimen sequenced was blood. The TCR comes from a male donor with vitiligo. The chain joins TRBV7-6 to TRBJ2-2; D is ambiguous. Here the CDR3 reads CASSARVPGELFF. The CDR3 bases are TGTGCCAGCAGCGCCCGGGTCCCCGGGGAGCTGTTTTTT.